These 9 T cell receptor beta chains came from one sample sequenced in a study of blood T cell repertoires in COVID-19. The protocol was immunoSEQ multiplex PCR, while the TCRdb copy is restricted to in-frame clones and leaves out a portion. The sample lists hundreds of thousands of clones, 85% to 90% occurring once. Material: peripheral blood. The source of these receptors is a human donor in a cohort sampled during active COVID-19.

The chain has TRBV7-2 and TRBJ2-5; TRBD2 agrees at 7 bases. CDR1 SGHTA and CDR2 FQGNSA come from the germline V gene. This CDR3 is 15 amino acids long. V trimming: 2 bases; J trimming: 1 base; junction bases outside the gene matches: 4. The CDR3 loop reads CASSLSGIFQETQYF. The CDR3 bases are TGTGCCAGCAGCTTAAGCGGGATCTTCCAAGAGACCCAGTACTTC.

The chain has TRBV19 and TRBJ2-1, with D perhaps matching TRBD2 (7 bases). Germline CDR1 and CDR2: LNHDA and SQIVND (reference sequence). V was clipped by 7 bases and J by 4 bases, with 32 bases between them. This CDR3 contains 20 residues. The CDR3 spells CASTVRGRGALGPPYNEQFF. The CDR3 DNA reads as TGTGCCAGTACGGTGAGGGGGAGGGGAGCGCTGGGTCCTCCTTACAATGAGCAGTTCTTC.

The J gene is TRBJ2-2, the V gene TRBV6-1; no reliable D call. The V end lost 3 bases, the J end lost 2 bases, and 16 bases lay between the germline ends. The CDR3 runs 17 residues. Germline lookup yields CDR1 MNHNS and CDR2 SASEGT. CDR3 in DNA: TGTGCCAGCAGTGAGCTAATTACAAGGAGTAACACCGGGGAGCTGTTTTTT. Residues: CASSELITRSNTGELFF.

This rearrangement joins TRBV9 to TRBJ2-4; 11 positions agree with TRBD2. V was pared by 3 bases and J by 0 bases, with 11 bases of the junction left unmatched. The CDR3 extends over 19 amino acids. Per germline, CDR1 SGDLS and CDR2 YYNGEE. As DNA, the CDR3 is TGTGCCAGCAGCGCCCTAGCGGGAGGAGGGGACGGAGCCAAAAACATTCAGTACTTC. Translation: CASSALAGGGDGAKNIQYF. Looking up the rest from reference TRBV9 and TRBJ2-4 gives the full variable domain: DSGVTQTPKHLITATGQRVTLRCSPRSGDLSVYWYQQSLDQGLQFLIQYYNGEERAKGNILERFSAQQFPDLHSELNLSSLELGDSALYFCASSALAGGGDGAKNIQYFGAGTRLSVL.

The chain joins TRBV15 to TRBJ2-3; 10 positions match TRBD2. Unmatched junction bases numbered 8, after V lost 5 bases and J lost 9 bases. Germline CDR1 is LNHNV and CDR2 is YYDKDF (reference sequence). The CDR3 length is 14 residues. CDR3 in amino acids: CATSPNRLAGTQYF. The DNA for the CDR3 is TGTGCCACCAGCCCAAACCGACTAGCGGGCACGCAGTATTTT.

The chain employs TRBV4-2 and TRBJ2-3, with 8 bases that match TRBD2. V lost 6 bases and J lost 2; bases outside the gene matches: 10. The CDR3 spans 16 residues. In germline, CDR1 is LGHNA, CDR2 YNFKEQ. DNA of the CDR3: TGTGCCAGCAGTCGGGCGGTAGCGGGGTCCACAGATACGCAGTATTTT. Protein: CASSRAVAGSTDTQYF.

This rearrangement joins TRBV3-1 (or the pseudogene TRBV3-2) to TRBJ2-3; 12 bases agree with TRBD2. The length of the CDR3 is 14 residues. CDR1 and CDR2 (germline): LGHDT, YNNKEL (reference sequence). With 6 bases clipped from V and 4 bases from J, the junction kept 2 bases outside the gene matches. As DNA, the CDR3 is TGTGCCAGCAGGACTAGCGGGAGCGCAGATACGCAGTATTTT. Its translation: CASRTSGSADTQYF.

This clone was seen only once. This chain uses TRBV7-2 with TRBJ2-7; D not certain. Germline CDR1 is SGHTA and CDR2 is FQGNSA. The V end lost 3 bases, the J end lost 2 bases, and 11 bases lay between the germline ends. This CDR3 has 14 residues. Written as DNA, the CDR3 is TGTGCCAGCAGCTTTACCCCAGGCGCCTACGAGCAGTACTTC. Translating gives CASSFTPGAYEQYF.

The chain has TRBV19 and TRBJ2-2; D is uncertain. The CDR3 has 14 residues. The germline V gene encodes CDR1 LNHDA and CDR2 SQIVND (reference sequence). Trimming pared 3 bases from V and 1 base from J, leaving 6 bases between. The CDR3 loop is CASSIGGNTGELFF. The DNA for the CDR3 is TGTGCCAGTAGTATCGGCGGGAACACCGGGGAGCTGTTTTTT.